This paragraph covers one T cell receptor beta chain sequence. Its target is not known. The naive CD8 population came from CD45RO-negative cells selected for CCR7, without terminally differentiated effector memory CD45RA+ cells. These data are taken from a study of shared clonotypes between healthy human individuals. The overall study: Donors had three CD4 naive, three CD4 memory, two CD8 naive and one CD8 memory plate apiece. Notes on the study in general: The authors sampled blood alone, and tissue repertoires likely differ. Clonotypes which were not shared had lower generation probabilities than clonotypes that all four donors shared.

Here immunoSEQ multiplex PCR was the method, and the copy in TCRdb shows in-frame clones only, minus some. The sample consists of around 2,100,000 clones, about 95% of them appearing once. CDR1 and CDR2 from the germline V gene are SGDLS and YYNGEE. The trim removed 2 bases at V and 4 bases at J, leaving 9 bases unmatched. The CDR3 is 16 residues long. This chain links TRBV9 with TRBJ2-1, with TRBD1 matching over 7 bases. This receptor was obtained from a man aged 18 to 29 in good health. The sequenced sample was naive CD8+ T cells sorted from blood. This chain's CDR3 is CASSVTGNPLYNEQFF. CDR3 sequence (DNA): TGTGCCAGCAGCGTGACAGGGAACCCCCTATACAATGAGCAGTTCTTC.